The rows below give T cell receptor beta chains drawn from one sample of a study of blood T cell repertoires in COVID-19. Only in-frame clones appear in the TCRdb table, and some are missing; sequencing was by immunoSEQ multiplex PCR. The table lists fewer than 350,000 clones, 81% of them singletons. Sequences were obtained from peripheral blood. The receptor set was obtained from a woman aged 60-70 years with active or convalescent COVID-19. Each CDR3 is given with its conserved first and last residue. The D gene is left open where the match is weak. Size is omitted from some rows. Given values are once, few, many or a class for expanded clones.

size	J	V	D	CDR3	DNA
NA	TRBJ2-3	TRBV18	TRBD2	CASSGGSFDTQYF	TGTGCCAGCTCGGGGGGGTCATTCGATACGCAGTATTTT
once	TRBJ2-6	TRBV2	TRBD1	CASSVDRGSSGANVLTF	TGTGCCAGCAGTGTTGACAGGGGGTCCTCTGGGGCCAACGTCCTGACTTTC
few	TRBJ1-6	TRBV7-6	NA	CASSLAGGDYNSPLHF	TGTGCCAGCAGCTTAGCAGGGGGAGATTATAATTCACCCCTCCACTTT
NA	TRBJ2-5	TRBV5-1	TRBD1	CASSWGTGAPGETQYF	TGCGCCAGCAGCTGGGGGACAGGGGCCCCCGGCGAGACCCAGTACTTC
NA	TRBJ1-2	TRBV6-5	NA	CASSYRTVGYGYTF	TGTGCCAGCAGTTACCGGACAGTAGGGTATGGCTACACCTTC
few	TRBJ1-1	TRBV12-5	NA	CASGLVVTQSNTEAFF	TGTGCTAGTGGTTTGGTAGTCACACAGAGCAACACTGAAGCTTTCTTT
NA	TRBJ1-1	TRBV27	NA	CASSFAGSAEAFF	TGTGCCAGCAGTTTCGCGGGTAGCGCTGAAGCTTTCTTT
NA	TRBJ2-2	TRBV19	NA	CASKAQGNTGELFF	TGTGCCAGTAAAGCGCAGGGAAACACCGGGGAGCTGTTTTTT
NA	TRBJ2-4	TRBV6-2/TRBV6-3	TRBD2	CASSFRGQAGAKQNIQYF	TGTGCCAGCAGTTTCCGTGGTCAAGCGGGGGCCAAGCAGAACATTCAGTACTTC
few	TRBJ2-5	TRBV11-1	NA	CASSDGPETQYF	TGTGCCAGCAGCGATGGCCCGGAGACCCAGTACTTC
few	TRBJ1-5	TRBV2	TRBD1	CASSETGRYNQPQHF	TGTGCCAGCAGCGAGACAGGGAGGTACAATCAGCCCCAGCATTTT
NA	TRBJ2-7	TRBV2	NA	CASRTDSYEQYF	TGTGCCAGCAGGACAGACTCCTACGAGCAGTACTTC
NA	TRBJ1-1	TRBV27	TRBD1	CASSPPGTGPGTEAFF	TGTGCCAGCAGTCCGCCGGGGACAGGCCCGGGCACTGAAGCTTTCTTT
NA	TRBJ2-3	TRBV6-5	TRBD1	CASSPGQATDTQYF	TGTGCCAGCAGCCCGGGACAGGCCACAGATACGCAGTATTTT
NA	TRBJ1-1	TRBV4-1	NA	CASSQDGAGPTEAFF	TGCGCCAGCAGCCAAGATGGGGCAGGGCCCACTGAAGCTTTCTTT
NA	TRBJ2-7	TRBV14	NA	CASSHGSSYEQYF	TGTGCCAGCAGCCATGGCAGTTCCTACGAGCAGTACTTC
NA	TRBJ2-2	TRBV4-1	NA	CASSQDVQVSTGELFF	TGCGCCAGCAGCCAAGATGTCCAGGTTAGCACCGGGGAGCTGTTTTTT
NA	TRBJ1-2	TRBV2	TRBD1	CASSPGSPGQLYGYTF	TGTGCCAGCAGTCCCGGGTCTCCGGGACAGCTATATGGCTACACCTTC
NA	TRBJ2-1	TRBV27	NA	CASSLATGNEQFF	TGTGCCAGCAGTTTGGCCACAGGGAATGAGCAGTTCTTC
NA	TRBJ1-1	TRBV29-1	NA	CSAGRLPNTEAFF	TGCAGCGCTGGGAGGCTACCGAACACTGAAGCTTTCTTT
NA	TRBJ1-1	TRBV30	TRBD1	CAWSVIRQGEAFF	TGTGCCTGGAGTGTAATAAGACAGGGTGAAGCTTTCTTT
NA	TRBJ2-3	TRBV7-9	TRBD1	CASSSRQGARITDTQYF	TGTGCCAGCAGCTCACGACAGGGGGCGCGAATCACAGATACGCAGTATTTT
NA	TRBJ2-5	TRBV5-8	TRBD1	CASSLTGTGREETQYF	TGTGCCAGCAGCTTGACCGGGACAGGGCGGGAAGAGACCCAGTACTTC